The clone carrying this T cell receptor (beta chain) was picked up a small number of times. Its matching antigen is unknown. Researchers ran the PCR with 60 Vbeta and 13 Jbeta primers. The repertoire was sequenced with immunoSEQ multiplex PCR; TCRdb's copy has only in-frame clones and lacks some. The sample holds some 110,000 clones, approximately 12% seen once. V lost 6 bases, J lost 6 bases, and 15 bases lay in between. The CDR3 spans 13 residues. The germline V gene encodes CDR1 SQVTM and CDR2 ANQGSEA. This sample is part of a study of cytomegalovirus exposure and HLA in healthy donors. Study background: Among the 300 to 450 genotyped donors, approximately 81% were placed in the Caucasian-associated ancestry cluster.

Study results and limitations: A later analysis showed TCR association rates differing by HLA locus, peaking at DRB1 and lowest at HLA-C. Associated with HLA alleles at 0.05 false discovery rate in a later analysis were about 17,000 TCR beta sequences.

V usage is TRBV29-1 and J usage is TRBJ2-1; D not certain. This sequence originates from a man in his forties in good health and CMV-seropositive. Specimen: PBMCs. The CDR3 is CSVMETPGNEQFF. CDR3 DNA: TGCAGCGTGATGGAGACCCCCGGCAATGAGCAGTTCTTC.